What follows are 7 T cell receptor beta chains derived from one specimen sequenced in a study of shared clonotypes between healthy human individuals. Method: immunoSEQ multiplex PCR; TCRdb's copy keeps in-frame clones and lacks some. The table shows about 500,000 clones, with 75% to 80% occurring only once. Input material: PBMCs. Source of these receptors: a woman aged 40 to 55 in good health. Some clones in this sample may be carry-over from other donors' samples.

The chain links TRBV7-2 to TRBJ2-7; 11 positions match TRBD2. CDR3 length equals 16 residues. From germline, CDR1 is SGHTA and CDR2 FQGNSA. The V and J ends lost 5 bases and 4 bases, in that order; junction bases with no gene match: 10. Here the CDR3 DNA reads TGTGCCAGCAGCCCTAATATGAGGACTAGCGGGTACGAGCAGTACTTC. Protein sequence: CASSPNMRTSGYEQYF.

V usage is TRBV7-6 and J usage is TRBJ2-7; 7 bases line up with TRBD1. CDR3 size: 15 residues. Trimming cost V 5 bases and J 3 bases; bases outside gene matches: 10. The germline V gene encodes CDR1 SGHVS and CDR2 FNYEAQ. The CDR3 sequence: CASSLRTGADYEQYF. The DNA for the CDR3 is TGTGCCAGCAGCCTCCGAACAGGGGCGGACTACGAGCAGTACTTC.

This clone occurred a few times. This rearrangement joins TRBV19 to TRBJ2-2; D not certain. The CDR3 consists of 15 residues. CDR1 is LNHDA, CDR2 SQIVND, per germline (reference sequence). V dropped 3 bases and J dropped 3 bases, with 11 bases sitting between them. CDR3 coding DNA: TGTGCCAGTAGTATTCCGGCTTTGCACACCGGGGAGCTGTTTTTT. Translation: CASSIPALHTGELFF.

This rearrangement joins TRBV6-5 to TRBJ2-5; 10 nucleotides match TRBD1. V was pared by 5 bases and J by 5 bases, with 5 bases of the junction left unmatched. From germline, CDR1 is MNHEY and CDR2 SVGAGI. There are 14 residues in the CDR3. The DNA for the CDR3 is TGTGCCAGCAGTCAACGGACAGGGGGTGAGACCCAGTACTTC. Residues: CASSQRTGGETQYF.

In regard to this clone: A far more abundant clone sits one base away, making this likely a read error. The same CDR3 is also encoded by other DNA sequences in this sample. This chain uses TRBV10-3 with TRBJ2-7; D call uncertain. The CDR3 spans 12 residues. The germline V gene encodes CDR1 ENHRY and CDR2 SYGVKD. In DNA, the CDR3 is TGTGCCATCAGTGCCGGATCCTACGAGCAATACTTC. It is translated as CAISAGSYEQYF.

CDR3 sequence (DNA): TGTGCCAGCAGTTTGGCGGGAGGACCATACTACGAGCAGTACTTC. Translating gives CASSLAGGPYYEQYF. V usage is TRBV27 and J usage is TRBJ2-7; 8 bases align to TRBD2. The V and J ends lost 3 bases and 3 bases, in that order; junction bases with no gene match: 7. The CDR3 sequence is 15 residues long. Germline V gene data show CDR1 as MNHEY and CDR2 as SMNVEV (reference sequence).

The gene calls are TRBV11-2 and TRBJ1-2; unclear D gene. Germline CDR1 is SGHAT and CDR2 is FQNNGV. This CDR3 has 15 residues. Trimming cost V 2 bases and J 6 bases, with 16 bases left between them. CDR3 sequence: CASSLIRAARDGYTF. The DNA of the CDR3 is TGTGCCAGCAGCTTAATCCGAGCAGCCCGGGATGGCTACACCTTC.